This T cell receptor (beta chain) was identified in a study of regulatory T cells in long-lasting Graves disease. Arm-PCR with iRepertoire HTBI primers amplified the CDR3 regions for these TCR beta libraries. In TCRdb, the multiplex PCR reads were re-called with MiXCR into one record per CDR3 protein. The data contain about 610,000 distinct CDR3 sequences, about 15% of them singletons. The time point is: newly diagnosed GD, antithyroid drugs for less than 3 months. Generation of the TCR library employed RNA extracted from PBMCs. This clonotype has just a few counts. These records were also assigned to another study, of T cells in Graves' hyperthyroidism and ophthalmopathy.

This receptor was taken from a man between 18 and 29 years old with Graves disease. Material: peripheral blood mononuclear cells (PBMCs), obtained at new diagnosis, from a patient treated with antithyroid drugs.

The CDR3 DNA follows: TGCGCCAGCGGAGCCCAATGGGGACAGAGGAACACTGAAGCTTTCTTT. It translates to CASGAQWGQRNTEAFF. The chain is built from TRBV5-1 and TRBJ1-1; TRBD1 aligns across 7 bases. There are 16 residues in the CDR3. Germline assignment: CDR1 SGHRS and CDR2 YFSETQ. V trimming: 7 bases; J trimming: 1 base; junction bases outside the gene matches: 13.